Listed below are T cell receptor beta chains from one sample, sequenced in a study of radiation and T cells in renal cell carcinoma. Assay: immunoSEQ multiplex PCR; the TCRdb copy retains only in-frame clones and omits some. The sample shows 120,000 or so clones, 81% of them seen only once. The sequencing here drew on blood, taken from a patient whose treatment included radiotherapy and nephrectomy. Every receptor here comes from a man aged 50 or older with renal cell carcinoma. CDR3s include the opening cysteine and the closing phenylalanine or tryptophan. A D gene is named only where the DNA matches it firmly. Expanded clones get a size class; other rows say once, few or many, or leave the size out.

clone_size	v_call	j_call	d_call	cdr3_nt	cdr3_aa
NA	TRBV29-1	TRBJ2-7	NA	TGCAGCGCCGGGGTGGCAGGTCAACTCCTTTACGAGCAGTACTTC	CSAGVAGQLLYEQYF
NA	TRBV15	TRBJ2-5	NA	TGTGCCACCAGCAGAGATTCCCCCCAAGAGACCCAGTACTTC	CATSRDSPQETQYF
NA	TRBV7-9	TRBJ2-3	NA	TGTGCTTTCGCAAAGGGTGGAGATACGCAGTATTTT	CAFAKGGDTQYF
NA	TRBV5-1	TRBJ1-1	TRBD1	TGCGCCAGCAGCTTTTCGACAGGGTGGAACACTGAAGCTTTCTTT	CASSFSTGWNTEAFF
once	TRBV5-5	TRBJ2-2	NA	TGTGCCAGCAGCCTGCAGACCGGAATGAACACCGGGGAGCTGTTTTTT	CASSLQTGMNTGELFF
NA	TRBV13	TRBJ2-3	TRBD2	TGTGCCAGCAGCTTAGAATCTAGCGGGAGAGGAGATACGCAGTATTTT	CASSLESSGRGDTQYF
NA	TRBV5-1	TRBJ2-7	TRBD2	TGCGCCAGCAGCTTGGCCGGGGGGAACGAGCAGTACTTC	CASSLAGGNEQYF
NA	TRBV25-1	TRBJ2-7	TRBD2	TGTGCCAGCAGTGAACCCGGACGGGGAGGGTACGAGCAGTACTTC	CASSEPGRGGYEQYF
once	TRBV7-8	TRBJ2-7	NA	TGTGCCAGCAGCTCATACCCGGACGACCGGACCTACGAGCAGTACTTC	CASSSYPDDRTYEQYF
NA	TRBV28	TRBJ2-2	TRBD2	TGTGCCACGTCTAGCGGGAGGGCATTGAACGGGGAGCTGTTTTTT	CATSSGRALNGELFF
NA	TRBV2	TRBJ1-2	NA	TGTGCCAGCAGTGAAGTATCGGGGAGCCGCTATGGCTACACCTTC	CASSEVSGSRYGYTF
NA	TRBV27	TRBJ2-7	NA	TGTGCCAGCAGTTTGAGGGTACGCGGCTACGAGCAGTACTTC	CASSLRVRGYEQYF
NA	TRBV6-5	TRBJ2-3	NA	TGTGCCAGCAGTTACTCAGCTGGGACAGATACGCAGTATTTT	CASSYSAGTDTQYF
once	TRBV18	TRBJ1-4	NA	TGTGCCAGCTCACCATACAGGGATGATGAAAAACTGTTTTTT	CASSPYRDDEKLFF
NA	TRBV9	TRBJ2-2	NA	TGTGCCAGCAGCGTAATGAGGGACCCGGGGGAGCTGTTTTTT	CASSVMRDPGELFF
NA	TRBV7-2	TRBJ2-2	TRBD2	TGTGCCAGCAGCTTAGCCGGACTAGCGGGGAATTCCGGGGAGCTGTTTTTT	CASSLAGLAGNSGELFF
NA	TRBV15	TRBJ2-1	NA	TGTGGCGCACGCCGGGACTCCTCCGATGAGCAGTTCTTC	CGARRDSSDEQFF
NA	TRBV15	TRBJ2-7	TRBD2	TGTGCCACCAGCAGAGTTTCTAGCGGGCGGTACGAGCAGTACTTC	CATSRVSSGRYEQYF
NA	TRBV5-6	TRBJ2-6	NA	TGTGCCAGCAGCCCCAACCGGGGCGCGAATGGGGCCAACGTCCTGACTTTC	CASSPNRGANGANVLTF
few	TRBV4-3	TRBJ2-1	NA	TGCGCCAGCAGCCAGCCAACTAGGCGGAATGAGCAGTTCTTC	CASSQPTRRNEQFF